These T cell receptor beta chains were read from a single sample in a study of T-cell memory formation after mild COVID-19. TCRdb ran MiXCR on the 5' RACE reads and lists one entry per CDR3 protein. In the table there are about 470,000 distinct CDR3 sequences, 15% to 20% of which are singletons. Specimen: PBMCs or a T cell subset sorted from them (not recorded which). The receptors were sampled from an adult woman who had mild COVID-19 (a few samples of this study predate the infection). Cell type and time point are not known. Each CDR3 is given with its conserved first and last residue. The D gene is left open where the match is weak. A clone size is listed for some rows: how often the clone was seen (once, few, many), or a class if it is expanded.

v_gene,d_gene,abundance,j_gene,CDR3nt,CDR3aa
TRBV20-1,TRBD2,.,TRBJ2-1,TGCAGTGCCGACCGACTAGCGGGAGGTGTCTATGAGCAGTTCTTC,CSADRLAGGVYEQFF
TRBV5-1,.,.,TRBJ1-6,TGCGCCAGCTCGATAGACAATTCACCCCTCCACTTT,CASSIDNSPLHF
TRBV6-5,TRBD2,few,TRBJ2-3,TGTGCCAGCAGTGAACCGAAGGACGGGAGGGGCAGGAATACGCAGTATTTT,CASSEPKDGRGRNTQYF
TRBV4-2,.,few,TRBJ2-7,TGTGCCAGCAGCCAAGTTGGAGGGGACGGAAGCTACGAGCAGTACTTC,CASSQVGGDGSYEQYF
TRBV7-2,.,.,TRBJ1-2,TGTGCCAGCTATGGGGGGACAAACTATGGCTACACCTTC,CASYGGTNYGYTF
TRBV29-1,TRBD1,.,TRBJ2-1,TGCAGCGTTGAATTACAGGGTCCCAGGGGGGAGCAGTTCTTC,CSVELQGPRGEQFF
TRBV5-5,TRBD1,once,TRBJ2-6,TGTGCCAGCACTAGGGGGCCGCTAGGTGCTGGGGCCAACGTCCTGACTTTC,CASTRGPLGAGANVLTF
TRBV12-3/TRBV12-4,.,.,TRBJ1-3,TGTGCCAGCAGTTTTTCGGGGGGCTCTGGAAACACCATATATTTT,CASSFSGGSGNTIYF
TRBV7-2,.,few,TRBJ2-5,TGTGCCAGCAGCTTTCCCGGGGGCGAGACCCAGTACTTC,CASSFPGGETQYF
TRBV14,.,few,TRBJ1-1,TGTGCCAGCAGCCAAGATCTAAGAACGGGTTGGAAGAAGGGAAGCACTGAAGCTTTCTTT,CASSQDLRTGWKKGSTEAFF
TRBV6-5,.,few,TRBJ2-1,TGTGCCAGCAGTTACGCCAGGACTGTCAATGAGCAGTTCTTC,CASSYARTVNEQFF
TRBV15,.,few,TRBJ2-1,TGTGCCACCAGCAGATATCAGGGTTACAATGAGCAGTTCTTC,CATSRYQGYNEQFF
TRBV20-1,.,.,TRBJ2-1,TGCAGTGCTAACCCGACTAGTATCTCCTACAATGAGCAGTTCTTC,CSANPTSISYNEQFF
TRBV5-1,.,few,TRBJ1-1,TGCGCCAGCAGCTGGGCTCCGAACACTGAAGCTTTCTTT,CASSWAPNTEAFF
TRBV7-2,TRBD1,.,TRBJ2-7,TGTGCCAGCAGCTGGGACAGGACCTCCTACGAGCAGTACTTC,CASSWDRTSYEQYF
TRBV11-1,TRBD2,.,TRBJ2-1,TGTGCCAGCAGCCCCCGGACTAGCGCGAATGAGCAGTTCTTC,CASSPRTSANEQFF
TRBV5-6,.,few,TRBJ1-4,TGTGCCAGCAGCTTCGCTAATGAAAAACTGTTTTTT,CASSFANEKLFF
TRBV7-8,.,.,TRBJ2-5,TGTGCCAGCAGCTCACCCCGGGGGCGGGAAGAGACCCAGTACTTC,CASSSPRGREETQYF
TRBV5-1,.,.,TRBJ2-3,TGCGCCAGCAGCCTCCCCGACTCAACAGATACGCAGTATTTT,CASSLPDSTDTQYF
TRBV6-1,TRBD1,.,TRBJ1-5,TGTGCCAGCAGCCTAGGACAGGATGGTAAGCCCCAGCATTTT,CASSLGQDGKPQHF
TRBV5-1,.,few,TRBJ2-1,TGCGCCAGCAGCTTGGGAGCCGGGGGCCTCTACAATGAGCAGTTCTTC,CASSLGAGGLYNEQFF
TRBV7-9,.,few,TRBJ1-2,TGTGCCAGCAGCCCCGACCGGGATAACCGCTATGGCTACACCTTC,CASSPDRDNRYGYTF
TRBV3-1,.,few,TRBJ2-1,TGTGCCAGCAGCCAAGATACAAGAAAGCAGTTCTTC,CASSQDTRKQFF
TRBV28,TRBD1,many,TRBJ2-7,TGTGCCAGCAGTTTAAAGGGACAGCCCTCCTACGAGCAGTACTTC,CASSLKGQPSYEQYF
TRBV12-3/TRBV12-4,.,.,TRBJ1-2,TGTGCCAGCAGTCCAACAGGGCTAGTAGGCTATGGCTACACCTTC,CASSPTGLVGYGYTF
TRBV4-3,.,few,TRBJ2-5,TGCGCCAGCAGCCGGGGCCCGGGACGGCAAGAGACCCAGTACTTC,CASSRGPGRQETQYF
TRBV7-9,TRBD2,.,TRBJ2-1,TGTGCCAGCAGCCCCCCACCGGGACTAGCGGGGGACAATGAGCAGTTCTTC,CASSPPPGLAGDNEQFF
TRBV29-1,TRBD1,few,TRBJ2-3,TGCAGCGTGGGCGACAGGGGGTCGAAGTGGGTGCAGTATTTT,CSVGDRGSKWVQYF
TRBV24-1,.,.,TRBJ2-7,TGTGCCACCAGTGATTCCCGAGGCTCCTACGAGCAGTACTTC,CATSDSRGSYEQYF
TRBV6-5,.,.,TRBJ1-1,TGTGCCAGCAGTACGCGACTGACGAGGGAGAACACTGAAGCTTTCTTT,CASSTRLTRENTEAFF
TRBV5-4,.,.,TRBJ2-1,TGTGCCAGCAGCTTGGTTGGGGAAAATGAGCAGTTCTTC,CASSLVGENEQFF
TRBV18,TRBD1,few,TRBJ2-5,TGTGCCAGCTCACCGACTTTGACAGGGGGTGGAGAGACCCAGTACTTC,CASSPTLTGGGETQYF
TRBV24-1,.,.,TRBJ2-1,TGTGCCACCAGTGATAAAAGGCATGAGCAGTTCTTC,CATSDKRHEQFF
TRBV3-1,.,.,TRBJ2-7,TGTGCCAGCAGAGCCGGGACTGGGTCCTACGAGCAGTACTTC,CASRAGTGSYEQYF
TRBV6-2/TRBV6-3,.,.,TRBJ1-6,TGTGCCAGCAGTTCCTTGACAGGCCCAAATTCACCCCTCCACTTT,CASSSLTGPNSPLHF
TRBV20-1,.,few,TRBJ1-2,TGCAGTGCTAGACCAGTCCCTCGCTATGGCTACACCTTC,CSARPVPRYGYTF
TRBV5-4,TRBD1,.,TRBJ2-2,TGTGCCAGCAGCCCTCCGGGACAGGGCACCGGGGAGCTGTTTTTT,CASSPPGQGTGELFF
TRBV7-6,TRBD2,few,TRBJ2-2,TGTGCCAGCAGCTTAGTGGCAGGGAGGGACACCGGGGAGCTGTTTTTT,CASSLVAGRDTGELFF
TRBV7-9,TRBD2,.,TRBJ2-2,TGTGCCAGCAGCTCGTCTAGCGGGAGTGACACCGGGGAGCTGTTTTTT,CASSSSSGSDTGELFF
TRBV20-1,TRBD2,.,TRBJ2-1,TGCAGTGCGAGACTAGCGGGAGCTAAATGGGATGAGCAGTTCTTC,CSARLAGAKWDEQFF
TRBV30,.,few,TRBJ2-2,TGTGCCTGGAGTATAGGGGTACTACCGGGCACCGGGGAGCTGTTTTTT,CAWSIGVLPGTGELFF
TRBV15,TRBD1,.,TRBJ2-7,TGTGCCACCAGCAGAGACTTTGCAGACAGGGGCTCCTACGAGCAGTACTTC,CATSRDFADRGSYEQYF
TRBV6-6,.,.,TRBJ1-1,TGTGCCAGCAGTTACTCGAAGGGGGGGAACACTGAAGCTTTCTTT,CASSYSKGGNTEAFF
TRBV11-2,TRBD2,few,TRBJ2-1,TGTGCCAGCAGCTTAGCCGGGACTACTCGCGGCAATGAGCAGTTCTTC,CASSLAGTTRGNEQFF
TRBV12-3/TRBV12-4,.,.,TRBJ1-1,TGTGCCAGCCGTTGGGAGCAGGGGAGGAAGAGTGAAGCTTTCTTT,CASRWEQGRKSEAFF
TRBV5-5,.,few,TRBJ2-7,TGTGCCAGCAGCACAGGACAGGGAGGGTACTACGAGCAGTACTTC,CASSTGQGGYYEQYF
TRBV12-3/TRBV12-4,.,few,TRBJ2-7,TGTGCCAGCAGTCACAGGGTTCCCAACGAGCAGTACTTC,CASSHRVPNEQYF
TRBV29-1,.,.,TRBJ2-1,TGCAGCGTTGAAGTGTGGGCTAGCGTCGGCGATGAGCAGTTCTTC,CSVEVWASVGDEQFF
TRBV6-5,.,.,TRBJ1-1,TGTGCCAGCAGTTTTATGGGGAACACTGAAGCTTTCTTT,CASSFMGNTEAFF
TRBV7-9,.,.,TRBJ1-4,TGTGCCAGCAGCCTCCCTGGGGATAGTGAAAAACTGTTTTTT,CASSLPGDSEKLFF
TRBV3-1,TRBD1,.,TRBJ2-3,TGTGCCAGCAGCCTACAGGGGGCGGGTACAGATACGCAGTATTTT,CASSLQGAGTDTQYF
TRBV4-2,.,few,TRBJ1-5,TGTGCCAGCAGCCAAGAAGGTTCGGGGATGTATAGCAATCAGCCCCAGCATTTT,CASSQEGSGMYSNQPQHF
TRBV29-1,.,few,TRBJ1-2,TGCAGCGCCGTGACAGGCTATGGCTACACCTTC,CSAVTGYGYTF